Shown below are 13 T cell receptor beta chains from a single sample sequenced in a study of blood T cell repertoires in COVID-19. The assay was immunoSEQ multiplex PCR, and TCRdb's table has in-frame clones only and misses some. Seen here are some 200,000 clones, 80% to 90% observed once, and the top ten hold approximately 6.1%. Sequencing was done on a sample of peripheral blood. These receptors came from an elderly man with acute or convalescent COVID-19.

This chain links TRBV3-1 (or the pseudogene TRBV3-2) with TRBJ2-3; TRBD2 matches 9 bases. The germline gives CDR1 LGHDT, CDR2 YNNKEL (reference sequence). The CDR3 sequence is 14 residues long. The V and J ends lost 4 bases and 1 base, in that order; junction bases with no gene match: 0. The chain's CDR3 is CASSRLAGTDTQYF. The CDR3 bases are TGTGCCAGCAGCCGACTAGCGGGCACAGATACGCAGTATTTT.

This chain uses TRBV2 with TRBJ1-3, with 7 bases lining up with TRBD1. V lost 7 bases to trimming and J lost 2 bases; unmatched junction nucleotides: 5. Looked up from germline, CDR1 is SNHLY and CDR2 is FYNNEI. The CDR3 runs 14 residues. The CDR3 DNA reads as TGTGCCAGCACGACAGGGAAAACTGGAAACACCATATATTTT. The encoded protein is CASTTGKTGNTIYF.

The chain's CDR3 is CASSVGESSYNEQFF. Written as DNA, the CDR3 is TGTGCCAGCAGCGTAGGGGAGAGCTCCTACAATGAGCAGTTCTTC. This chain connects TRBV9 to TRBJ2-1, with D possibly matching TRBD2 (5 bases). The V end was cut by 0 bases, the J end by 0 bases, with 7 bases between. Looked up from germline, CDR1 is SGDLS and CDR2 is YYNGEE. The CDR3 is made up of 15 amino acids.

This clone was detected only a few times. The CDR3 nucleotides are TGTGCCATCAGTCCGGCTAACTATGGCTACACCTTC. Its translation: CAISPANYGYTF. V and J are TRBV10-3 and TRBJ1-2; no firm D call. The CDR3 length is 12 residues. Germline CDR1 reads ENHRY; CDR2 reads SYGVKD. Trimming pared 5 bases from V and 0 bases from J, leaving 4 bases between.

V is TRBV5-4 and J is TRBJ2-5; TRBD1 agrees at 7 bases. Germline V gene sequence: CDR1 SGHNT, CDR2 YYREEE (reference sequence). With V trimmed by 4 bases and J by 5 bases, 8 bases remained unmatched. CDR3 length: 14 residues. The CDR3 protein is CASSPGTAVETQYF. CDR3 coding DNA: TGTGCCAGCAGCCCTGGGACAGCTGTGGAGACCCAGTACTTC. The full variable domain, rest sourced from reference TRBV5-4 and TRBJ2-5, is ETGVTQSPTHLIKTRGQQVTLRCSSQSGHNTVSWYQQALGQGPQFIFQYYREEENGRGNFPPRFSGLQFPNYSSELNVNALELDDSALYLCASSPGTAVETQYFGPGTRLLVL.

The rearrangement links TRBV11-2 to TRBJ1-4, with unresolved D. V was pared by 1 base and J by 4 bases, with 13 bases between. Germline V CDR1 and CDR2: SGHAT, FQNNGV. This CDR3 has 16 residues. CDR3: CASSLGRARGNEKLFF. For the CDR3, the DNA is TGTGCCAGCAGCTTAGGGAGGGCTCGGGGTAATGAAAAACTGTTTTTT.

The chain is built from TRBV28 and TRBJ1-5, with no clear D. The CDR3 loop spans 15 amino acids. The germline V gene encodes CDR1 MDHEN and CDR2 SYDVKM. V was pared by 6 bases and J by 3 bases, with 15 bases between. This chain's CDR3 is CASRYDIAYNQPQHF. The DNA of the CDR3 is TGTGCCAGCAGGTACGACATTGCTTACAATCAGCCCCAGCATTTT.

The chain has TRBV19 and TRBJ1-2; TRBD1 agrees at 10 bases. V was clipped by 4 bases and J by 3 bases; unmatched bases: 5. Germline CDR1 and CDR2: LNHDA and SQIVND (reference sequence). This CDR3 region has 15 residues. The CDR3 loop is CASSRQGAQYYGYTF. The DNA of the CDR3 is TGTGCCAGTAGTAGACAGGGGGCGCAGTACTATGGCTACACCTTC.

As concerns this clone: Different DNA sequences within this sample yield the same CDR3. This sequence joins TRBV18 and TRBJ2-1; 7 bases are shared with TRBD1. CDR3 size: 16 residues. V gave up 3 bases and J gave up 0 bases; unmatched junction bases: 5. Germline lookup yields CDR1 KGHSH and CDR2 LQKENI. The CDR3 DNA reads TGTGCCAGCTCACCCCCGGGACAGAGCTCCTACAATGAGCAGTTCTTC. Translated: CASSPPGQSSYNEQFF.

The CDR3: CASSPTLGLTGELFF. CDR3 nucleotide sequence: TGTGCCAGCAGCCCCACATTGGGGCTCACCGGGGAGCTGTTTTTT. The chain carries TRBV7-3 and TRBJ2-2; perhaps TRBD1 as D (5 bases). The germline V and J ends were trimmed by 5 bases and 4 bases, with 14 bases remaining between them. The germline V gene encodes CDR1 SGHTA and CDR2 FQGTGA. The CDR3 is made up of 15 amino acids.

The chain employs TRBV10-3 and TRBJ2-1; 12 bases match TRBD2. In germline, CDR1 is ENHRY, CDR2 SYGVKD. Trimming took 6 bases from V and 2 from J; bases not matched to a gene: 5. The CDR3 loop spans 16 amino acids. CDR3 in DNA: TGTGCCATCAGCACCCTAGCGGGGGGGGCCTACAATGAGCAGTTCTTC. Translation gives CAISTLAGGAYNEQFF.

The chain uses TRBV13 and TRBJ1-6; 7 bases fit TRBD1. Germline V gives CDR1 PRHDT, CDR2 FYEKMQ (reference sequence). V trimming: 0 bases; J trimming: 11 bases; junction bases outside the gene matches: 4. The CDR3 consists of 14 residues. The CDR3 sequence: CASSLGDREAPLHF. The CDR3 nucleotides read TGTGCCAGCAGCTTAGGCGACAGGGAGGCACCCCTCCACTTT.

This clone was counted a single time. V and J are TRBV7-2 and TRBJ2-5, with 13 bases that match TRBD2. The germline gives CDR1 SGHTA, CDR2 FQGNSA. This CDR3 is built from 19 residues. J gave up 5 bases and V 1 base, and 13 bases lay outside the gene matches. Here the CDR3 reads CASSLGGRLAGGPRETQYF. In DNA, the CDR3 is TGTGCCAGCAGCTTAGGGGGGAGACTAGCGGGAGGTCCAAGGGAGACCCAGTACTTC. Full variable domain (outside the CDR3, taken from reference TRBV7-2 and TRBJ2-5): GAGVSQSPSNKVTEKGKDVELRCDPISGHTALYWYRQSLGQGLEFLIYFQGNSAPDKSGLPSDRFSAERTGGSVSTLTIQRTQQEDSAVYLCASSLGGRLAGGPRETQYFGPGTRLLVL.